These 25 T cell receptor beta chains came from one sample sequenced in a study of T-cell memory formation after mild COVID-19. TCRdb re-derived calls from the 5' RACE reads in MiXCR, one entry per CDR3 protein. This table has about 360,000 distinct CDR3 sequences, 13% to 15% appearing once. Sequenced material: PBMCs or a T cell subset sorted from them (not recorded which). Every receptor here comes from a young man who had mild COVID-19 (a few samples of this study predate the infection). Cell type and time point are not known.

V gene TRBV12-3 or TRBV12-4 combines with J gene TRBJ2-7; possible D gene TRBD2, 5 bases. Trimming took off 8 bases at V and 6 bases at J, with 20 bases between the two ends. CDR3 length: 14 residues. The CDR3 here is CASGSQDGIGEQYF. Here the CDR3 DNA reads TGTGCCAGCGGGAGTCAGGACGGAATTGGCGAGCAGTACTTC.

This sequence joins TRBV4-3 and TRBJ2-1; D may be TRBD2 (6 bases). CDR3 length equals 14 residues. The germline CDR1 and CDR2 sequences are LGHNA and YSLEER. The V end was cut by 4 bases, the J end by 3 bases, with 10 bases between. DNA of the CDR3: TGCGCCAGCAGCCGAGCCGGGGGCTACAATGAGCAGTTCTTC. Translating it yields CASSRAGGYNEQFF.

This clonotype was detected a few times. The rearrangement joins TRBV7-2 to TRBJ2-3; D uncertain. Per the germline V gene, CDR1 is SGHTA and CDR2 is FQGNSA. This CDR3 comprises 15 residues. V lost 1 base to trimming and J lost 1 base, with 9 bases between them. Here the CDR3 DNA reads TGTGCCAGCAGCTTAGGGGTATTGGGCACAGATACGCAGTATTTT. Its protein product is CASSLGVLGTDTQYF.

This clonotype was observed a few times. This chain uses TRBV7-2 with TRBJ2-5, with 8 positions matching TRBD1. The J segment lost 6 bases and the V segment lost 7 bases, leaving 7 bases of the junction unmatched. Germline-derived CDR1 and CDR2 are SGHTA and FQGNSA. The CDR3 runs to 13 residues. CDR3 in DNA: TGTGCCAGCACCTATGACAGGGGTCAGACCCAGTACTTC. Translation gives CASTYDRGQTQYF.

This clonotype was detected only a few times. This sequence joins TRBV19 and TRBJ2-4; 7 bases are shared with TRBD1. V shed 3 bases and J 7 bases; nucleotides not matched to a gene: 6. CDR1 is LNHDA and CDR2 is SQIVND in the germline V gene (reference sequence). This CDR3 spans 14 amino acids. CDR3 DNA sequence: TGTGCCAGTAGTATTCGACAGGGTTTGAACATTCAGTACTTC. Protein: CASSIRQGLNIQYF.

This clonotype was seen at least ten times. The chain uses TRBV3-1 and TRBJ2-5; 7 bases fit TRBD2. Germline lookup yields CDR1 LGHDT and CDR2 YNNKEL (reference sequence). CDR3 length equals 15 residues. V dropped 0 bases and J dropped 8; count of bases not matched to a gene: 9. CDR3 protein: CASSQEIGREGTQYF. In DNA form, the CDR3 reads TGTGCCAGCAGCCAAGAAATCGGCAGGGAGGGAACCCAGTACTTC.

This clonotype was detected ten times or more. The junction differs from germline at one of its ends, possibly a read error. The chain combines TRBV5-1 with TRBJ2-6; D call uncertain. Germline V lookup: CDR1 SGHRS, CDR2 YFSETQ. This CDR3 is 14 amino acids long. The CDR3 bases are TGTGCCAGCAGCTTAGATACTGGGGCCAACGTCCTGACTTTC. Its translation is CASSLDTGANVLTF.

This clonotype was observed a few times. The CDR3 here is CASRKTGGGQPQHF. CDR3 DNA: TGTGCCAGCAGAAAAACGGGGGGTGGTCAGCCCCAGCATTTT. The gene calls are TRBV6-2 or TRBV6-3 and TRBJ1-5; perhaps TRBD1 as D (5 bases). The CDR3 is 14 residues long. The V and J ends lost 6 bases and 6 bases respectively, with 15 bases between them. Germline CDR1 MNHEY, CDR2 SVGEGT.

This clonotype was counted only a few times. The chain links TRBV29-1 to TRBJ2-5; perhaps D is TRBD1 or TRBD2 (5 bases each). Trimming cost V 6 bases and J 13 bases, with 15 bases left between them. CDR3 length: 10 residues. Germline lookup yields CDR1 SQVTM and CDR2 ANQGSEA. CDR3 sequence: CSVHKGPPYF. Here the CDR3 DNA reads TGCAGCGTCCACAAGGGACCTCCGTACTTC.

V and J are TRBV5-4 and TRBJ2-7, with 11 positions matching TRBD1. The CDR3 extends over 14 amino acids. From germline, CDR1 is SGHNT and CDR2 YYREEE (reference sequence). V shed 3 bases, J shed 6 bases, and the junction held 5 bases outside the gene matches. The CDR3 DNA reads TGTGCCAGCAGCTACGGGACAGGGGGACGCGAGCAGTACGTC. Its translation: CASSYGTGGREQYV.

This clonotype was recorded at least ten times. The V gene is TRBV28, the J gene TRBJ2-3, with D possibly TRBD2 on 5 matching bases. V lost 5 bases and J 2 bases, leaving 11 bases between the germline ends. The CDR3 is 14 residues long. In germline, CDR1 is MDHEN, CDR2 SYDVKM. The CDR3 loop is CASSASGFTDTQYF. The CDR3 DNA is TGTGCCAGCAGTGCATCGGGGTTCACAGATACGCAGTATTTT.

This clonotype was observed a handful of times. One end of the junction does not line up with germline, which may come from a read error. This chain joins TRBV2 and TRBJ2-5, with D hard to call. The CDR3 has 11 residues. From germline, CDR1 is SNHLY and CDR2 FYNNEI. CDR3: CASSPQAPADF. CDR3 DNA: TGTGCCAGCAGTCCCCAGGCCCCGGCCGACTTC.

This clonotype was observed a few times. J is TRBJ2-5 and V is TRBV5-1; a possible D gene is TRBD1 (7 bases). The CDR3 extends over 15 amino acids. V lost 2 bases and J 4 bases, leaving 15 bases between the germline ends. The germline V gene has CDR1 SGHRS and CDR2 YFSETQ. CDR3 amino acids: CASSFNQGGAETQYF. CDR3 nucleotide sequence: TGCGCCAGCAGCTTTAACCAGGGGGGCGCAGAGACCCAGTACTTC. Complete variable domain (other parts from reference TRBV5-1 and TRBJ2-5): KAGVTQTPRYLIKTRGQQVTLSCSPISGHRSVSWYQQTPGQGLQFLFEYFSETQRNKGNFPGRFSGRQFSNSRSEMNVSTLELGDSALYLCASSFNQGGAETQYFGPGTRLLVL.

The V call is TRBV5-4, the J call TRBJ2-7; D is possibly TRBD1 or TRBD2 (6 bases each). This CDR3 comprises 13 residues. V was cut by 4 bases and J by 3 bases, with 11 bases left in between. CDR1 is SGHNT and CDR2 is YYREEE in the germline V gene (reference sequence). CDR3 in DNA: TGTGCCAGCAGCAGGGGGGACGGCTACGAGCAGTACTTC. Translation: CASSRGDGYEQYF.

This clonotype was seen repeatedly, ten times or more. The chain joins TRBV11-2 to TRBJ2-5; D possibly corresponds to TRBD1 (6 bases). Germline V CDR1 and CDR2: SGHAT, FQNNGV. CDR3 length: 15 residues. V lost 5 bases and J 1 base, leaving 14 bases between the germline ends. The CDR3 DNA is TGTGCCAGCAGCCTGGGGGCAGGGGTCCAAGAGACCCAGTACTTC. Protein product: CASSLGAGVQETQYF.

This chain uses TRBV3-1 with TRBJ1-1, with 7 bases matching TRBD1. The length of the CDR3 is 15 residues. Trimming removed 0 bases from V and 0 bases from J; junction bases left unmatched: 1. CDR1 LGHDT and CDR2 YNNKEL come from the germline V gene (reference sequence). CDR3 sequence reads: CASSQEGQLNTEAFF. The CDR3 nucleotides are TGTGCCAGCAGCCAAGAGGGACAGTTGAACACTGAAGCTTTCTTT.

In its sample, this clonotype was seen a few times. The chain is built from TRBV7-2 and TRBJ2-1; 8 bases map to TRBD2. Germline loops: CDR1 SGHTA, CDR2 FQGNSA. Unmatched junction bases numbered 5, after V lost 4 bases and J lost 6 bases. CDR3 length equals 14 residues. CDR3 in DNA: TGTGCCAGCAGCTATCGGACTAGCCCCAATGAGCAGTTCTTC. Its protein product is CASSYRTSPNEQFF.

This clonotype was observed many times. The chain combines TRBV4-3 with TRBJ2-6; tentatively, D is TRBD1 or TRBD2 (6 bases each). CDR3 length: 16 amino acids. V lost 1 base and J lost 2, with 9 bases in between. Germline V gene lookup returns CDR1 LGHNA and CDR2 YSLEER. The CDR3 here is CASSQAEGAGANVLTF. Written as DNA, the CDR3 is TGCGCCAGCAGCCAAGCGGAGGGGGCTGGGGCCAACGTCCTGACTTTC.

In its sample, this clonotype was seen many times. The rearrangement uses TRBV7-3 and TRBJ1-1; D might be TRBD1 (6 bases). Germline CDR1 is SGHTA and CDR2 is FQGTGA. V shed 2 bases and J shed 2 bases, with 9 bases lying between them. The CDR3 has 14 amino acids. CDR3 bases: TGTGCCAGCAGCTTAGGACAGCAAAACACTGAAGCTTTCTTT. Residues: CASSLGQQNTEAFF.

In this sample, this clonotype turned up a few times. The rearrangement joins TRBV4-1 to TRBJ2-7; perhaps TRBD1 as D (5 bases). Germline V gives CDR1 MGHRA, CDR2 YSYEKL. CDR3 length: 17 amino acids. V lost 0 bases and J 3 bases, leaving 18 bases between the germline ends. CDR3 coding DNA: TGCGCCAGCAGCCAAGATCTAGGGGTAGGCGTTGGCTACGAGCAGTACTTC. Translating it yields CASSQDLGVGVGYEQYF.

The table lists this clonotype with a few counts. The gene calls are TRBV3-1 and TRBJ2-7; 7 bases map to TRBD1. Germline V lookup: CDR1 LGHDT, CDR2 YNNKEL (reference sequence). The V and J ends lost 4 bases and 1 base, in that order; junction bases with no gene match: 1. The length of the CDR3 is 13 residues. CDR3 amino acids: CASSRQGSYEQYV. Written as DNA, the CDR3 is TGTGCCAGCAGCCGACAGGGTTCCTACGAGCAGTACGTC.

The chain uses TRBV27 and TRBJ2-3; D perhaps matches TRBD2 (5 bases). Germline assignment: CDR1 MNHEY and CDR2 SMNVEV (reference sequence). CDR3 length: 13 residues. V gave up 0 bases and J gave up 9 bases, with 10 bases separating them. DNA for the CDR3: TGTGCCAGCAGTTTATCACGCGGGTGGACGCAGTATTTT. Encoded protein: CASSLSRGWTQYF.

In its sample, this clonotype was seen a few times. V gene TRBV5-1 combines with J gene TRBJ2-3; D not certain. CDR1 SGHRS and CDR2 YFSETQ come from the germline V gene. Trimming cost V 4 bases and J 2 bases, with 14 bases left between them. This CDR3 is built from 15 residues. The CDR3 coding sequence is TGCGCCAGCAGCCGTACGGGTCCGTTCACAGATACGCAGTATTTT. Translated, it gives CASSRTGPFTDTQYF.

This clonotype was picked up a small number of times. The rearrangement uses TRBV11-2 and TRBJ2-5, with D possibly matching TRBD1 (6 bases). V was cut by 5 bases and J by 4 bases, with 14 bases left in between. Per the germline V gene, CDR1 is SGHAT and CDR2 is FQNNGV. The CDR3 sequence is 14 residues long. CDR3 coding DNA: TGTGCCAGCAGCCCTCACCCAGGGGCAGAGACCCAGTACTTC. Residues: CASSPHPGAETQYF.

The chain employs TRBV7-2 and TRBJ1-4; TRBD1 matches at 7 bases. Trimming removed 0 bases from V and 8 bases from J; junction bases left unmatched: 6. Germline CDR1 SGHTA, CDR2 FQGNSA. The CDR3 covers 15 residues. DNA of the CDR3: TGTGCCAGCAGCTTAGCGGGCCAGGGGGTAGAAAAACTGTTTTTT. It translates to CASSLAGQGVEKLFF.